This T cell receptor (beta chain) appears in the sequencing data of a study of T cells in localized non-small cell lung cancer (dated by TCRdb to 2018 to 2020). Regarding the complete study: The study examined T cell repertoires in 200 to 300 patients with early-stage NSCLC and compared tumors with uninvolved tumor-adjacent lungs. Of the NSCLC patients, around 130 were male and 85 to 110 were female, and the mean age was approximately 64 years. All 230 or so NSCLC patients in the cohort were treatment-naive and had localized lung tumors that were resected.

The germline V gene gives CDR1 as SNHLY and CDR2 as FYNNEI. Trimming at the junction amounts to 7 bases on V and 10 bases on J, and the germline ends lie 14 bases apart. There are 12 amino acids in the CDR3, from cysteine to phenylalanine inclusive. Only the CDR3 DNA stays, 36 bases, in frame from base 1. At diagnosis, peripheral blood, uninvolved tumor-adjacent lung and tumor were collected and were preserved as a mix of fresh-frozen and FFPE material. What the work shows at the level of the full study, not this receptor alone: A median of approximately 50 of the top 100 tumor clones turned up in the paired uninvolved adjacent lung, and 28 of those clones also ranked among the top 100 of that same adjacent lung. Uninvolved tumor-adjacent lung showed the highest T cell clonality, higher than tumor, which suggests more focused antigenic responses in the uninvolved tumor-adjacent lung. Higher T cell density in blood was associated with longer overall survival, whereas higher clonality in adjacent lung was associated with shorter survival. Since the design was exploratory, TCR variables were selected using unadjusted p-values with no false-discovery rate correction. Multi-region tumor sequencing was not performed, so intratumor heterogeneity could not be excluded.

Comment on this clone: Its antigen is currently not known. No clone much larger than this one lies a single base away; base qualities are absent.

TCR beta CDR3 regions were sequenced from DNA using the immunoSEQ Assay. The study's processing was this. To compute T cell density, TCR beta template counts were normalized to usable DNA, which was estimated by amplifying housekeeping genes. The preseqR package was used to estimate richness by extrapolating to 400,000 templates for PBMC samples and to 120,000 templates for tissue samples. Clonality was taken to be one minus Pielou's evenness. To identify tissue-enriched TCRs, differential abundance testing was run on productive amino-acid clonotypes with a minimum total count of 5 and an alpha of 0.1. Repertoire overlap between compartments was quantified with the Jaccard Index and Morisita Overlap Index. GLIPH grouped TCR beta CDR3s together with public tetramer-defined viral CDR3s, and a viral motif had to include at least three viral sequences and show V-gene enrichment. Drawn from immuneACCESS, this table holds only the in-frame rearrangements with V and J called that TCRdb kept. Clones are partly lost; checked studies trace under half to an unresolved V gene and leave the rest unexplained. V and J calls and clone size are those listed in that table; D and trimming were worked out from the DNA. The sample table lists around 2,100 clones, approximately 25% of them with a count of one. Of the sample, around 6.5% falls within the top ten clones.

The chain is made from TRBV2 and TRBJ2-1, with no confident D gene call. The sequences come from lung tumor tissue, collected before any cancer treatment. This receptor was obtained from a woman aged 40 to 75 with stage III lung adenocarcinoma. The encoded CDR3 is CASTPSVGEQFF. The bases read TGTGCCAGCACCCCCTCCGTGGGGGAGCAGTTCTTC.